This T cell receptor (beta chain) was profiled in a study of blood T cell repertoires in COVID-19. Study background: COVID-19 samples collected from the United States, Italy and Spain covered acute and convalescent phases. T cells, B-cell-depleted T cells, or PBMCs provided the cDNA or gDNA that served as material.

The V end was cut by 4 bases, the J end by 1 base, with 10 bases between. Germline V gives CDR1 LGHNA, CDR2 YSLEER. There are 14 residues in the CDR3. Original methodology: From reference gene primer amplification, estimates of nucleated cell counts were derived. TCRdb keeps only in-frame clones here, not all; method: immunoSEQ multiplex PCR. V and J calls and clone size come straight from that table; D and trimming were deduced from the DNA. The sample records 70,000 to 80,000 clones, around 83% being singletons. V gene TRBV4-3 combines with J gene TRBJ1-2; D unclear. The clonotype comes from a man older than 75 with acute or convalescent COVID-19. The sample taken for sequencing was peripheral blood. CDR3 sequence (DNA): TGCGCCAGCAGCCCGGACTCGGGTAACTATGGCTACACCTTC. Amino acid sequence: CASSPDSGNYGYTF.